A selection of T cell receptor beta chains follows, all from one sample in a study of shared clonotypes between healthy human individuals. Using immunoSEQ multiplex PCR, the repertoire was profiled, and TCRdb retains in-frame clones only, with some absent. Among roughly 320,000 clones listed, around nine tenths were seen once. The source material was memory CD8+ T cells sorted from blood. The receptors come from a man between 18 and 29 years old in good health. CDR3s include the opening cysteine and the closing phenylalanine or tryptophan. A D gene is named only where the DNA matches it firmly. Not all rows give a size; the values are once, few, many and, for expanded clones, a class.

V: TRBV10-2; D: -; J: TRBJ2-5; size: -; DNA: TGCGCCAGCAGCCATGTGAGGGTTTCAACGGAGACCCAGTACTTC; CDR3: CASSHVRVSTETQYF
V: TRBV13; D: -; J: TRBJ1-2; size: -; DNA: TGTGCCAGCAGCTTTTCGCAGGTTGTCTATGGCTACACCTTC; CDR3: CASSFSQVVYGYTF
V: TRBV7-9; D: -; J: TRBJ1-2; size: -; DNA: TGTGCCAGCAGCTTAGCGGGAGAGGGCAGGGGTGTCTATGGCTACACCTTC; CDR3: CASSLAGEGRGVYGYTF
V: TRBV2; D: -; J: TRBJ1-1; size: -; DNA: TGTGCCAGCAGTCCCCAGACAGAGAACACTGAAGCTTTCTTT; CDR3: CASSPQTENTEAFF
V: TRBV7-2; D: TRBD2; J: TRBJ2-1; size: -; DNA: TGTGCCAGCAGCTCCAGGACTAGCGGGATGATGTACAATGAGCAGTTCTTC; CDR3: CASSSRTSGMMYNEQFF
V: TRBV27; D: TRBD1; J: TRBJ2-7; size: -; DNA: TGTGCCAGCAAGTGGGGACAGGGAGTGTACGAGCAGTACTTC; CDR3: CASKWGQGVYEQYF
V: TRBV6-1; D: TRBD2; J: TRBJ2-3; size: many; DNA: TGTGCCAGCAGTGAAAGAGACCCGGGACTAGCGGGGTGGCTCACAGATACGCAGTATTTT; CDR3: CASSERDPGLAGWLTDTQYF
V: TRBV10-3; D: -; J: TRBJ2-2; size: -; DNA: TGTGCCATCAGTGGACTAGGAGCCTTCCCAGGGAACACCGGGGAGCTGTTTTTT; CDR3: CAISGLGAFPGNTGELFF
V: TRBV7-9; D: TRBD2; J: TRBJ2-2; size: few; DNA: TGTGCCAGCACCTCCCCACAACTTCCTAGCGGGTGGACCGGGGAGCTGTTTTTT; CDR3: CASTSPQLPSGWTGELFF
V: TRBV4-1; D: -; J: TRBJ1-3; size: -; DNA: TGCGCCAGCAGCCAAGGGGTATTTGGAAACACCATATATTTT; CDR3: CASSQGVFGNTIYF
V: TRBV10-2; D: -; J: TRBJ2-7; size: -; DNA: TGCGCCAGCAGGGAGGGGACCTACGAGCAGTACTTC; CDR3: CASREGTYEQYF
V: TRBV13; D: -; J: TRBJ2-7; size: -; DNA: TGTGCCAGCAGCCACGGGACTTTGGGGGAGCAGTACTTC; CDR3: CASSHGTLGEQYF
V: TRBV7-9; D: -; J: TRBJ2-7; size: -; DNA: TGTGCCAGCAGCGTGGGCGGGACCCTCGAGCAGTACTTC; CDR3: CASSVGGTLEQYF
V: TRBV28; D: TRBD1; J: TRBJ1-2; size: -; DNA: TGTGCCAGCTGTCTTGGGACAGGATTGGGCTGGACTTTCTATGGCTACACCTTC; CDR3: CASCLGTGLGWTFYGYTF
V: TRBV7-9; D: -; J: TRBJ2-7; size: -; DNA: TGTGCCAGCAGCGCCGGATGGGGCTACGAGCAGTACTTC; CDR3: CASSAGWGYEQYF
V: TRBV4-1; D: -; J: TRBJ2-5; size: -; DNA: TGCGCCAGCAGCCAAGGTGGGGGGACGGGGATACAAGAGACCCAGTACTTC; CDR3: CASSQGGGTGIQETQYF
V: TRBV2; D: -; J: TRBJ2-7; size: -; DNA: TGTGCCAGCAGCCCCCCCGGGGAATACGAGCAGTACTTC; CDR3: CASSPPGEYEQYF
V: TRBV6-5; D: -; J: TRBJ2-7; size: -; DNA: TGTGCCAGCGGGGGGCCCGGGAGCCAAGGCTACGAGCAGTACTTC; CDR3: CASGGPGSQGYEQYF
V: TRBV5-6; D: -; J: TRBJ2-7; size: -; DNA: TGTGCCAGCAGCTTGAGCCAGTACGAGCAGTACTTC; CDR3: CASSLSQYEQYF
V: TRBV5-1; D: TRBD1; J: TRBJ1-2; size: -; DNA: TGCGCCAGCAGCCGTCCCGGGACAGGGAAAGACTATGGCTACACCTTC; CDR3: CASSRPGTGKDYGYTF
V: TRBV19; D: TRBD2; J: TRBJ2-5; size: -; DNA: TGTGCCAGTTCGGTCGGGAGGAACCAAGAGACCCAGTACTTC; CDR3: CASSVGRNQETQYF
V: TRBV7-2; D: TRBD2; J: TRBJ2-7; size: -; DNA: TGTGCCAGCAGCCAACTAGCGGGAAACTACGAGCAGTACTTC; CDR3: CASSQLAGNYEQYF
V: TRBV5-8; D: TRBD1; J: TRBJ2-7; size: once; DNA: TGTGCCAGCCTGTCCGGGACAGGGTGGTACGAGCAGTACTTC; CDR3: CASLSGTGWYEQYF
V: TRBV27; D: TRBD1; J: TRBJ2-7; size: -; DNA: TGTGCCAGCAGTTCCCCGGGACAGGTGTTCTACGAGCAGTACTTC; CDR3: CASSSPGQVFYEQYF
V: TRBV29-1; D: -; J: TRBJ1-2; size: few; DNA: TGCAGCGTTGATTCAGGGTATGACTATGGCTACACCTTC; CDR3: CSVDSGYDYGYTF
V: TRBV9; D: -; J: TRBJ2-2; size: -; DNA: TGTGCCAGCAGCCCCAGCACTAGAGTCGGGGAGCTGTTTTTT; CDR3: CASSPSTRVGELFF
V: TRBV7-8; D: TRBD2; J: TRBJ2-7; size: -; DNA: TGTGCCAGCAGCCCCAGACTAGCGGGAGTAACCTACGAGCAGTACTTC; CDR3: CASSPRLAGVTYEQYF
V: TRBV11-2; D: TRBD1; J: TRBJ1-1; size: -; DNA: TGTGCCAGCAGCTTACTCGGGACAGCCCCAGAGGGCTGGAACACTGAAGCTTTCTTT; CDR3: CASSLLGTAPEGWNTEAFF
V: TRBV28; D: -; J: TRBJ2-7; size: -; DNA: TGTGCCAGCAGTTTACCCCGCCTTCACTCAAACTCCTACGAGCAGTACTTC; CDR3: CASSLPRLHSNSYEQYF
V: TRBV30; D: -; J: TRBJ1-4; size: -; DNA: TGTGCCTTGACACATCCTTCGGGGGAACTGTTTTTT; CDR3: CALTHPSGELFF
V: TRBV6-5; D: TRBD2; J: TRBJ2-1; size: -; DNA: TGTGCCAGCAGCAACGGGGGGGGCGTCGAGCAGTTCTTC; CDR3: CASSNGGGVEQFF
V: TRBV25-1; D: TRBD1; J: TRBJ2-5; size: -; DNA: TGTGCCAGCAGTGAATGGGACAGGGGTCAAGAGACCCAGTACTTC; CDR3: CASSEWDRGQETQYF
V: TRBV30; D: -; J: TRBJ2-7; size: -; DNA: TGTGCCTGGGGGGGGTCCTACGAGCAGTACTTC; CDR3: CAWGGSYEQYF
V: TRBV7-9; D: TRBD1; J: TRBJ2-2; size: -; DNA: TGTGCCAGCAGCTTCATAGGGACAGGGGCCCCCGGGGAGCTGTTTTTT; CDR3: CASSFIGTGAPGELFF
V: TRBV7-9; D: -; J: TRBJ2-1; size: many; DNA: TGTGCCAGCAGCGATCCTCTCGCGCTGTACAATGAGCAGTTCTTC; CDR3: CASSDPLALYNEQFF